The T cell receptor beta chain under discussion was sequenced for a study of vaccination and CD4 T cells after COVID-19. Study background: Overlapping spike peptides from SARS-CoV-2, HCoV-NL63, HCoV-OC43 and HCoV-229E served to stimulate the cells.

The Oncomine TCR Beta short-read assay generated sequence data from the DNA of cultured CD4+ T cells. The template was genomic DNA from cultured CD4+ T cells. TCRdb ran MiXCR on the PCR reads and lists one entry per CDR3 protein. The sample lists several thousand distinct CDR3 sequences; around three quarters were seen once. With regard to this clonotype: Its antigen remains unknown.

CDR1 is DFQATT and CDR2 is SNEGSKA in the germline V gene (reference sequence). V was trimmed by 5 bases and J by 0 bases, leaving 11 bases between them. This CDR3 comprises 14 residues. Stated treatment: approximately 9-day PBMC culture with coronavirus spike peptide pools or control peptides (ViraFEST assay). Before the COVID-19 pandemic (2011-2018), CD4+ T cells were obtained from the unexposed donor. The medium had half its volume replaced with fresh IL-2 medium on days 3 and 7. V gene TRBV20-1 combines with J gene TRBJ1-5; unclear D gene. The TCR comes from a human donor in good health. The sequencing sample was made of CD4+ T cells from blood, cultured in vitro. CDR3 sequence: CSARRGDSNQPQHF. CDR3 nucleotide sequence: TGCAGTGCTCGGAGAGGTGATAGCAATCAGCCCCAGCATTTT.